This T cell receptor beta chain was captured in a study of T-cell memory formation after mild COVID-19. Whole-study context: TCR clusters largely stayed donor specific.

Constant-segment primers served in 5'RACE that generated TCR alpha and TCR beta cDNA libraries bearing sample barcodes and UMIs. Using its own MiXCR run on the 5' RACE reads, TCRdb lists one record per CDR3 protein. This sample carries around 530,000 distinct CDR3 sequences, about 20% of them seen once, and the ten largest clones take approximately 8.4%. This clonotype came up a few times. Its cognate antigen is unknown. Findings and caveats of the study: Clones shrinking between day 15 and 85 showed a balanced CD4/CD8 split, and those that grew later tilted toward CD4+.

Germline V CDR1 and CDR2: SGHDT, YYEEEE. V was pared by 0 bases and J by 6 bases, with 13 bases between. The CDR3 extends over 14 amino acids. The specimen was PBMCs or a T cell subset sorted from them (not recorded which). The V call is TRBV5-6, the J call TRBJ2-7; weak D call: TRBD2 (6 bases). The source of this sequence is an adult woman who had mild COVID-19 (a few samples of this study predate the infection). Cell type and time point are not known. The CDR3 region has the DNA TGTGCCAGCAGCTTGGGGACTACCAACCGCGAGCAGTACTTC. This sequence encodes CASSLGTTNREQYF. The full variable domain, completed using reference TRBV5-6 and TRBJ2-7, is DAGVTQSPTHLIKTRGQQVTLRCSPKSGHDTVSWYQQALGQGPQFIFQYYEEEERQRGNFPDRFSGHQFPNYSSELNVNALLLGDSALYLCASSLGTTNREQYFGPGTRLTVT.